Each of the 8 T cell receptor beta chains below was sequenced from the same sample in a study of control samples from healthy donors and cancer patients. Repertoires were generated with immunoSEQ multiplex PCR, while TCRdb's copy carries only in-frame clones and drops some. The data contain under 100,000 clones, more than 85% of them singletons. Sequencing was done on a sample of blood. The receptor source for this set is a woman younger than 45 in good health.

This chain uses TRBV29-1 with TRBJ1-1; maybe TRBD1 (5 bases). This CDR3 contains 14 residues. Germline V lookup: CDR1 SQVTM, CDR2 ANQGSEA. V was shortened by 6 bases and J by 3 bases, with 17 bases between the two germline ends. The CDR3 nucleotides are TGCAGCGTCTCAGGGCTTCCTGGGGACACTGAAGCTTTCTTT. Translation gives CSVSGLPGDTEAFF.

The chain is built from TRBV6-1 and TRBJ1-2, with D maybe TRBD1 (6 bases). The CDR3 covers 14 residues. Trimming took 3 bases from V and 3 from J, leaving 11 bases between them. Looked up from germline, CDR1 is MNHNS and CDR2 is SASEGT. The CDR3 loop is CASSETQGHYGYTF. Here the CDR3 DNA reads TGTGCCAGCAGTGAGACACAGGGACACTATGGCTACACCTTC.

CDR3: CASSQGGQGTFYGYTF. The CDR3 nucleotides are TGTGCCAGCAGCCAAGGTGGGCAGGGGACTTTCTATGGCTACACCTTC. The V gene is TRBV4-2, the J gene TRBJ1-2, with a tentative D call TRBD1 (6 bases). The CDR3 extends over 16 amino acids. The V end was cut by 1 base, the J end by 4 bases, with 16 bases between. Germline V gene sequence: CDR1 LGHNA, CDR2 YNFKEQ.

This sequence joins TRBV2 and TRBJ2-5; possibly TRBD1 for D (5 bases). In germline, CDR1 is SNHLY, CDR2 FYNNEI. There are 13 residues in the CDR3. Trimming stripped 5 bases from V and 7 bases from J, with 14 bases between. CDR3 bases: TGTGCCAGCAGTCGACAGAATCTGGGGACCCAGTACTTC. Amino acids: CASSRQNLGTQYF.

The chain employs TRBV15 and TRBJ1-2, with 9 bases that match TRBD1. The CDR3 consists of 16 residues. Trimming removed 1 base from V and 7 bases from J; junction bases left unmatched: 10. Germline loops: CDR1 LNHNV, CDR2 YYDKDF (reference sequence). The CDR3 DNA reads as TGTGCCACCAGCAGAGCGATTTTGGACAGGGGCAGTGGCTACACCTTC. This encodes CATSRAILDRGSGYTF.

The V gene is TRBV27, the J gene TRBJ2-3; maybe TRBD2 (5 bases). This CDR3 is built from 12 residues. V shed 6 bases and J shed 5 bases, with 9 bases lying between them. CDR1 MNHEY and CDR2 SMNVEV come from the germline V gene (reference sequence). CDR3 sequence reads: CASSPSGDTQYF. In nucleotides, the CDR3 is TGTGCCAGCAGCCCGAGCGGAGATACGCAGTATTTT.

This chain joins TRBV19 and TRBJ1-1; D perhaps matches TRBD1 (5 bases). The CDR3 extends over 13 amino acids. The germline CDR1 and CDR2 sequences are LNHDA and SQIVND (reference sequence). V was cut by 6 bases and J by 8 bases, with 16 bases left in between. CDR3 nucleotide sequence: TGTGCCAGTAGGGCCGGGGGAGGATTAGAAGCTTTCTTT. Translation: CASRAGGGLEAFF.

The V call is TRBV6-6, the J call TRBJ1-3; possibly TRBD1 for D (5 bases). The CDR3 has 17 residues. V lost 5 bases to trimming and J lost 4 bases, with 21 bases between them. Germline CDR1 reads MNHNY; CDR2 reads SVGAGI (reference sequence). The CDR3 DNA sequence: TGTGCCAGCAGTCGTTCCGGGACCTTTCGGCCCGGAAACACCATATATTTT. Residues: CASSRSGTFRPGNTIYF.